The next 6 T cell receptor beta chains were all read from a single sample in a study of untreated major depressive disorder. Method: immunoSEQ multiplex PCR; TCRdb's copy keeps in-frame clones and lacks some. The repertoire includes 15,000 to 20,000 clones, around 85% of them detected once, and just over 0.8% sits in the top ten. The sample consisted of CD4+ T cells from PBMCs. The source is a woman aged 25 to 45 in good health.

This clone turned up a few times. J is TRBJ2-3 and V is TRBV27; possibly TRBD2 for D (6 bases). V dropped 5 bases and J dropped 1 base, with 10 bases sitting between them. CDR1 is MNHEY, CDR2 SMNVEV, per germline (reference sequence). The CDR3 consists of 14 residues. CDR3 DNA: TGTGCCAGCAGTGGCGGGACCCGCACAGATACGCAGTATTTT. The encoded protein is CASSGGTRTDTQYF.

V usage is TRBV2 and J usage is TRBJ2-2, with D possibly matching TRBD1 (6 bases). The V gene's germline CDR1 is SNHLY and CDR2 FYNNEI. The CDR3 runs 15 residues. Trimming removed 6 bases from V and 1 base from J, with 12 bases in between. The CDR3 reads CASSALGGNTGELFF. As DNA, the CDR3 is TGTGCCAGCAGCGCCTTAGGGGGGAACACCGGGGAGCTGTTTTTT.

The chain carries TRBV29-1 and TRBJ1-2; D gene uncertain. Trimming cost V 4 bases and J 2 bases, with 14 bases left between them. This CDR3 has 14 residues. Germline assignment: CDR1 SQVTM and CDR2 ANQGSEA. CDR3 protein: CSVGRSTSNYGYTF. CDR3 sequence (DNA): TGCAGCGTTGGTCGGTCCACTTCCAACTATGGCTACACCTTC.

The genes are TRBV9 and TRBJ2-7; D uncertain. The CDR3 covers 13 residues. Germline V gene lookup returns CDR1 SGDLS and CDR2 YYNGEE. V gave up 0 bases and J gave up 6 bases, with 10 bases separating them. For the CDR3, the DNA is TGTGCCAGCAGCGTAGGGATGCGGACCGAGCAGTACTTC. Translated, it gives CASSVGMRTEQYF.

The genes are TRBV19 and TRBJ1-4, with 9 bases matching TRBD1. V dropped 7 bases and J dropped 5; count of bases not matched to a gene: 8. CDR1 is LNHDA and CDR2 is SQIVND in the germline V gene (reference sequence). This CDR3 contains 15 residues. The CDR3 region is CASNPTGGGNEKLFF. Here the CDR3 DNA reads TGTGCCAGTAATCCAACAGGGGGCGGAAATGAAAAACTGTTTTTT.

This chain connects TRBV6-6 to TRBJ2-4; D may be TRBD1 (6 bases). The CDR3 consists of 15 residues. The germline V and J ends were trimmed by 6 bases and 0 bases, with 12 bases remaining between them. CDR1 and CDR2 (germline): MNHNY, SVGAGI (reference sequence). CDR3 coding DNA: TGTGCCAGCAGCGATTCAGGGGTAGCCAAAAACATTCAGTACTTC. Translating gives CASSDSGVAKNIQYF.